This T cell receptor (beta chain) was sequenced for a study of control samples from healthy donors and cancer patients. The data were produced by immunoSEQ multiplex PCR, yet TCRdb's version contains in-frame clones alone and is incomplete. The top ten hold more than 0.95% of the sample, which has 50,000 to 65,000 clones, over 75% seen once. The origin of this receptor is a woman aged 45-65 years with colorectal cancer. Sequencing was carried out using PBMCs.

CDR3 in DNA: TGTGCCAGTAGTAAGGGTGGAGGGAGTGACGAGCAGTACTTC. It yields the protein CASSKGGGSDEQYF. The chain employs TRBV19 and TRBJ2-7, with TRBD2 as a possible D gene (6 bases). The CDR3 is 14 residues long. Germline CDR1 LNHDA, CDR2 SQIVND (reference sequence). Trimming cost V 4 bases and J 5 bases, with 15 bases left between them. The whole variable domain, remainder taken from reference TRBV19 and TRBJ2-7, is DGGITQSPKYLFRKEGQNVTLSCEQNLNHDAMYWYRQDPGQGLRLIYYSQIVNDFQKGDIAEGYSVSREKKESFPLTVTSAQKNPTAFYLCASSKGGGSDEQYFGPGTRLTVT.